The TCR beta chain described here comes from a study of T cell repertoires in cytomegalovirus infection. Study-wide background: Through public TCR beta signatures, both CMV infection and matching HLA type were indicated. Study-level points and caveats: HLA-C-restricted CMV-specific TCR beta clonotypes prevailed in the ex vivo response. Cumulative public TCR beta family frequency identified carriers of CMV plus the relevant HLA.

This clonotype was observed a handful of times. Its antigen is undetermined. V was shortened by 5 bases and J by 0 bases, with 13 bases between the two germline ends. In germline, CDR1 is SEHNR, CDR2 FQNEAQ (reference sequence). CDR3 length: 15 amino acids. TCRdb re-analysed the reads in MiXCR, keeping a single row per CDR3 protein. The sample holds under 800,000 distinct CDR3 sequences, roughly a quarter seen once. Sequenced input: CD8+ T cells from PBMCs. The rearrangement links TRBV7-9 to TRBJ1-2, with a tentative D call TRBD1 (6 bases). This clonotype originated in a human donor in good health (CMV status not recorded). Some clones in this sample may be carry-over from other donors' samples. CDR3 nucleotide sequence: TGTGCCAGCAGCGCCACGGACAGACCTAACTATGGCTACACCTTC. This translates into CASSATDRPNYGYTF.